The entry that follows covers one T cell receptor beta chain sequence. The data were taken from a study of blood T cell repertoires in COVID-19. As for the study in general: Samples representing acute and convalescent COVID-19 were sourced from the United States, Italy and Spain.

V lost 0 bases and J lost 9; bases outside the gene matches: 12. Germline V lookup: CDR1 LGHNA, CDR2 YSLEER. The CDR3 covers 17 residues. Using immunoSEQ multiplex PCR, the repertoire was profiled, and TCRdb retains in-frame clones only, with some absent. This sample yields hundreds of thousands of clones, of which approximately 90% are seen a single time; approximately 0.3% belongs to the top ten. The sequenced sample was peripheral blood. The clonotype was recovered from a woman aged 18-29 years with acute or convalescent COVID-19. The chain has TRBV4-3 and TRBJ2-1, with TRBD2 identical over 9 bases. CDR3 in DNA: TGCGCCAGCAGCCAAGATTTTTTGGTAGCGGGGGAGGTTGAGCAGTTCTTC. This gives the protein CASSQDFLVAGEVEQFF.